These T cell receptor beta chains were read from a single sample in a study of control samples from healthy donors and cancer patients. Assay: immunoSEQ multiplex PCR; the TCRdb copy retains only in-frame clones and omits some. This sample has 70,000 to 80,000 clones, with around 86% found just once. The sequenced material came from PBMCs. Every receptor here comes from a woman between 45 and 65 years old with colorectal cancer. Each CDR3 is given with its conserved first and last residue. D genes are given only for firm matches.

>TRBD2|14|TRBV5-1
CASTTSGSYNEQFF
>NA|16|TRBV2
CASSERGGQSLSPLHF
>NA|14|TRBV18
CASSPPSELNTIYF
>TRBD1|17|TRBV10-1
CASSERSLGQLNTEAFF
>NA|19|TRBV5-6
CASSSSAGAGYYSNQPQHF
>NA|13|TRBV18
CASSTTVGDTQYF
>NA|15|TRBV7-2
CASSLVGRGGNEQFF
>TRBD2|19|TRBV9
CASSVEGLAGGSSYNEQFF
>TRBD1|14|TRBV4-3
CASSRDGTGNIQYF
>NA|16|TRBV14
CASSQVLGSSGNTIYF
>TRBD1|16|TRBV7-2
CASSPRDRGGRQPQHF
>NA|16|TRBV19
CASSIAGGLNNSPLHF
>NA|12|TRBV9
CASSVGGDTQYF